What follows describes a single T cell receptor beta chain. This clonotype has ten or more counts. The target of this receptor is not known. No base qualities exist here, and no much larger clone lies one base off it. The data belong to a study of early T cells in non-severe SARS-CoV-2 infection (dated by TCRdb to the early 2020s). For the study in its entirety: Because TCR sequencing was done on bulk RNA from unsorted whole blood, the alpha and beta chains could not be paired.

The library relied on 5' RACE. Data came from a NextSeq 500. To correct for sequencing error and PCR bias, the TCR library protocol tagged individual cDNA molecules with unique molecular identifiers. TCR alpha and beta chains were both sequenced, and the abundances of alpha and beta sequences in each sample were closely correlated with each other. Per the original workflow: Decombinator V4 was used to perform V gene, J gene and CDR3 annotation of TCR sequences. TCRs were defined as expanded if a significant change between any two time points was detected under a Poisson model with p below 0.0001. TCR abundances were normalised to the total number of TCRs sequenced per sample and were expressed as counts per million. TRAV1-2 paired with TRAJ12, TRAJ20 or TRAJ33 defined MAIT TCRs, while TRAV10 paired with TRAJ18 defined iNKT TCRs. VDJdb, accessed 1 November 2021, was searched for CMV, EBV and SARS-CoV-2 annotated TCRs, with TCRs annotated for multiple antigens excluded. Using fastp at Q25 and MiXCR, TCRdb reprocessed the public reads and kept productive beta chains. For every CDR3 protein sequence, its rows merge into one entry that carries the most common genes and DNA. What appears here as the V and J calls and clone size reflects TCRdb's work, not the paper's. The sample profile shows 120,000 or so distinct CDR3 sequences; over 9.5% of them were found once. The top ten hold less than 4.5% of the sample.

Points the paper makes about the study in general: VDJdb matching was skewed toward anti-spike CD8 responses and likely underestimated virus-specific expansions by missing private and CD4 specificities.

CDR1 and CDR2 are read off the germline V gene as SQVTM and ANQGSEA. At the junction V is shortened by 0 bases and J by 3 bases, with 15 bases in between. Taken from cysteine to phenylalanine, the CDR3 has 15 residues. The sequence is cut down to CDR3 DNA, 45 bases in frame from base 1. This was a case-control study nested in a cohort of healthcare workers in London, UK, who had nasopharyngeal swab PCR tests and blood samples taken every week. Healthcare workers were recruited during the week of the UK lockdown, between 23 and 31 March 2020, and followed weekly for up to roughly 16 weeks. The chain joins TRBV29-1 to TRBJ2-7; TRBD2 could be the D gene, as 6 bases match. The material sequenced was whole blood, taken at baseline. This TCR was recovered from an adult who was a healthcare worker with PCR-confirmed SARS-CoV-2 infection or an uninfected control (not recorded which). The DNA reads TGCAGCGTTGAAGATCTGGGCGGAGGGTACTACGAGCAGTACTTC. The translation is CSVEDLGGGYYEQYF.